The T cell receptor beta chain described here comes from a study of cytomegalovirus exposure and HLA in healthy donors. 13 Jbeta primers and 60 Vbeta primers were used for the PCR. Clones were read by immunoSEQ multiplex PCR, and TCRdb kept only the in-frame ones, dropping some. The top ten hold around 1% of the sample, which has about 130,000 clones, roughly 77% seen once. Looked up from germline, CDR1 is SGHDT and CDR2 is YYEEEE. V gave up 3 bases and J gave up 10 bases, with 22 bases separating them. The CDR3 is made up of 15 amino acids. Study observations and caveats: A link between a missense DCLRE1C variant and TCR beta V- and J-gene trimming emerged from a later analysis.

A note on this clone: What it binds is not known.

The chain recombines TRBV5-6 with TRBJ2-5; D might be TRBD2 (5 bases). The clonotype comes from a woman aged 25 to 39 in good health and CMV-seronegative. Material: PBMCs. CDR3 in amino acids: CASSSGLVRSPGQYF. In nucleotides, the CDR3 is TGTGCCAGCAGCTCAGGACTCGTGAGGTCCCCCGGCCAGTACTTC.